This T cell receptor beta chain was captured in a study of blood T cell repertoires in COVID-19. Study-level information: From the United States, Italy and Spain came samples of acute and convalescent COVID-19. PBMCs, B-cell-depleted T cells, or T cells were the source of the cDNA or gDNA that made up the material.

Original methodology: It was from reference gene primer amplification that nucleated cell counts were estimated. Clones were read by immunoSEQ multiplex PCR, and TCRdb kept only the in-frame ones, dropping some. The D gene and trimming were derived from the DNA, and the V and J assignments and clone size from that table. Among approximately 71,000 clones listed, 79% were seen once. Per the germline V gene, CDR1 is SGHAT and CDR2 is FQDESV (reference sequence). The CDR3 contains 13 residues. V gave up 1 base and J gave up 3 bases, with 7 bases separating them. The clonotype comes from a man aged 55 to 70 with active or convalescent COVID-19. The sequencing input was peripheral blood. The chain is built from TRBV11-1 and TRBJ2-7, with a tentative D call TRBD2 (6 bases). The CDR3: CASSLVTSYEQYF. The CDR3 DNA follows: TGTGCCAGCAGCTTAGTGACTAGCTACGAGCAGTACTTC. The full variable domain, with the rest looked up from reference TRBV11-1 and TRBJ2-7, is EAEVAQSPRYKITEKSQAVAFWCDPISGHATLYWYRQILGQGPELLVQFQDESVVDDSQLPKDRFSAERLKGVDSTLKIQPAELGDSAMYLCASSLVTSYEQYFGPGTRLTVT.